Below, one TCR beta chain is given with its context. This clonotype has at least ten counts. Its antigen has not been determined. No much larger clone exists at a distance of one base, and base qualities are not known. The data derive from a study. The sample was run on an Illumina MiSeq. Using fastp at Q25 and MiXCR, TCRdb reprocessed the public reads and kept productive beta chains. CDR3 protein sequences are deduplicated, and each keeps its most common genes and DNA. The sample table records some 5,200 distinct CDR3 sequences; around 9.5% of these occur just once. The biggest ten clones account for approximately 5.6% of the sample. The CDR3 has 13 amino acids, counting the end cysteine and phenylalanine. Only CDR3 DNA is held: 39 bases, read in frame from base 1. V loses 5 bases at its end and J loses 3 bases; junction bases beyond the gene matches: 1. CDR1 and CDR2, per the germline V gene, are ENHRY and SYGVKD.

The TCR sequence derives from a human donor with rheumatoid arthritis. The sequence links TRBV10-3 to TRBJ1-3; 7 central nucleotides agree with TRBD1. Sequencing input: CD4+ T cells from synovial fluid. The sequenced DNA is TGTGCCATCAGTCAGGGGGATGGAAACACCATATATTTT. Its coded protein is CAISQGDGNTIYF.